The 2 T cell receptor beta chains listed next were all sequenced from one sample in a study of control samples from healthy donors and cancer patients. The data were produced by immunoSEQ multiplex PCR, yet TCRdb's version contains in-frame clones alone and is incomplete. The sample carries roughly 58,000 clones, 70% to 90% recorded once. Sequencing used PBMCs. These receptors were obtained from a woman aged 60-75 years with lung cancer.

The rearrangement links TRBV19 to TRBJ2-2; D unresolved. The germline V gene encodes CDR1 LNHDA and CDR2 SQIVND (reference sequence). The V end lost 2 bases, the J end lost 1 base, and 8 bases lay between the germline ends. This CDR3 contains 15 residues. CDR3 sequence: CASSISWLNTGELFF. The CDR3 DNA is TGTGCCAGTAGTATATCATGGCTGAACACCGGGGAGCTGTTTTTT.

This clone was recorded only once. The rearrangement links TRBV27 to TRBJ2-3, with 12 bases aligning to TRBD1. CDR1 is MNHEY, CDR2 SMNVEV, per germline (reference sequence). The V segment lost 8 bases and the J segment 2 bases; nucleotides outside the gene matches: 14. The CDR3 has 18 amino acids. The CDR3 nucleotides are TGTGCCAGCTCTAAGGGACAGGGGGCGATTCCCGACACAGATACGCAGTATTTT. Its translation is CASSKGQGAIPDTDTQYF.